The next 18 T cell receptor beta chains were all read from a single sample in a study of shared clonotypes between healthy human individuals. Sequencing was performed with immunoSEQ multiplex PCR; in TCRdb, only in-frame clones are kept and a portion is missing. The data show under 600,000 clones, nearly 80% seen once. The source material was PBMCs. These TCRs come from a woman aged 40 to 55 in good health. Some clones in this sample may be carry-over from other donors' samples.

This chain uses TRBV11-2 with TRBJ2-7, with a tentative D call TRBD2 (5 bases). The CDR3 consists of 12 residues. V was pared by 5 bases and J by 7 bases, with 12 bases between. Germline V CDR1 and CDR2: SGHAT, FQNNGV. CDR3 in amino acids: CASSLGRFEQYF. CDR3 sequence (DNA): TGTGCCAGCAGCCTAGGGAGATTTGAGCAGTACTTC.

This chain links TRBV9 with TRBJ2-1, with TRBD1 as a possible D gene (6 bases). Trimming took off 0 bases at V and 3 bases at J, with 10 bases between the two ends. CDR1 SGDLS and CDR2 YYNGEE come from the germline V gene. This CDR3 spans 15 amino acids. The CDR3 nucleotides are TGTGCCAGCAGCGTAGAAGGGGGAATCTACAATGAGCAGTTCTTC. Its protein product is CASSVEGGIYNEQFF.

The chain carries TRBV30 and TRBJ2-7, with D possibly matching TRBD1 (6 bases). Trimming stripped 1 base from V and 2 bases from J, with 12 bases between. The CDR3 totals 14 residues. Germline V gene lookup returns CDR1 GTSNPN and CDR2 SVGIG (reference sequence). The CDR3 loop is CAWSDRAIPYEQYF. The CDR3 bases are TGTGCCTGGAGTGACAGGGCGATACCCTACGAGCAGTACTTC. Supplemented by reference TRBV30 and TRBJ2-7, the full variable domain reads SQTIHQWPATLVQPVGSPLSLECTVEGTSNPNLYWYRQAAGRGLQLLFYSVGIGQISSEVPQNLSASRPQDRQFILSSKKLLLSDSGFYLCAWSDRAIPYEQYFGPGTRLTVT.

The chain carries TRBV7-9 and TRBJ2-6, with D possibly being TRBD1 (6 bases). The V end was cut by 8 bases, the J end by 0 bases, with 11 bases between. In germline, CDR1 is SEHNR, CDR2 FQNEAQ (reference sequence). The CDR3 spans 15 residues. The CDR3 region has the DNA TGTGCCAGCTCAAAGGGGGTCTCTGGGGCCAACGTCCTGACTTTC. Its translation: CASSKGVSGANVLTF.

This clone was seen many times. V gene TRBV11-3 combines with J gene TRBJ1-5, with D uncertain. Germline V gene data show CDR1 as SGHNT and CDR2 as YENEEA. There are 13 residues in the CDR3. Trimming shortened V by 1 base and J by 4 bases, and 5 bases separated the two germline ends. CDR3 loop: CASSLVRNQPQHF. For the CDR3, the DNA is TGTGCCAGCAGCTTAGTCCGGAATCAGCCCCAGCATTTT.

The chain combines TRBV30 with TRBJ2-4; TRBD2 aligns across 10 bases. The CDR3 covers 14 residues. V lost 0 bases, J lost 9 bases, and 5 bases stayed unmatched. Germline V gives CDR1 GTSNPN, CDR2 SVGIG (reference sequence). The CDR3 nucleotides are TGTGCCTGGAGTGTACGGAGCGGGAGGGGCATTCAGTACTTC. Its protein is CAWSVRSGRGIQYF.

The chain employs TRBV6-1 and TRBJ1-1, with D perhaps matching TRBD1 (6 bases). The CDR3 is made up of 17 amino acids. V was trimmed by 2 bases and J by 1 base, leaving 17 bases between them. Germline loops: CDR1 MNHNS, CDR2 SASEGT. This chain's CDR3 is CASSERRGVNSNTEAFF. The DNA for the CDR3 is TGTGCCAGCAGTGAAAGGAGGGGGGTGAATTCGAACACTGAAGCTTTCTTT.

This chain uses TRBV5-1 with TRBJ2-5; 8 positions match TRBD1. CDR3 length: 15 residues. Trimming took 1 base from V and 3 from J; bases not matched to a gene: 5. From germline, CDR1 is SGHRS and CDR2 YFSETQ. CDR3 coding DNA: TGCGCCAGCAGCTTGATCCCGGGACAGGAAGAGACCCAGTACTTC. This sequence encodes CASSLIPGQEETQYF.

This clone has only a few counts. The chain has TRBV5-1 and TRBJ2-3; TRBD1 might be the D (5 bases). The CDR3 has 14 residues. V lost 0 bases and J 2 bases, leaving 7 bases between the germline ends. CDR1 SGHRS and CDR2 YFSETQ come from the germline V gene. The chain's CDR3 is CASSLADNTDTQYF. The CDR3 bases are TGCGCCAGCAGCTTGGCGGACAACACAGATACGCAGTATTTT.

This sequence joins TRBV5-4 and TRBJ1-1, with D possibly being TRBD1 (5 bases). The CDR3 is 14 amino acids. The V end lost 4 bases, the J end lost 3 bases, and 13 bases lay between the germline ends. Germline CDR1 SGHNT, CDR2 YYREEE (reference sequence). The CDR3 DNA follows: TGTGCCAGCAGCCCCCGACGGGGGGACACTGAAGCTTTCTTT. Its protein product is CASSPRRGDTEAFF. Full variable domain (missing parts from reference TRBV5-4 and TRBJ1-1): ETGVTQSPTHLIKTRGQQVTLRCSSQSGHNTVSWYQQALGQGPQFIFQYYREEENGRGNFPPRFSGLQFPNYSSELNVNALELDDSALYLCASSPRRGDTEAFFGQGTRLTVV.

This clone occurred a few times. The chain links TRBV16 to TRBJ2-7, with 11 bases identical to TRBD1. The CDR3 sequence is 14 residues long. Germline V lookup: CDR1 KGHSY, CDR2 FQNENV. Germline trimming cut 7 bases from V and 2 bases from J; bases unmatched to any gene: 4. DNA of the CDR3: TGTGCCAGCACCCGGGACAGGGGGACCTACGAGCAGTACTTC. This codes for CASTRDRGTYEQYF.

The chain carries TRBV28 and TRBJ2-1; D is unclear. Per germline, CDR1 MDHEN and CDR2 SYDVKM. The CDR3 is 14 residues long. V was clipped by 0 bases and J by 10 bases, with 13 bases between them. CDR3 bases: TGTGCCAGCAGTTTATGGTCCTATGGGCAGGAGCAGTTCTTC. Its translation: CASSLWSYGQEQFF. Variable domain in full (rest from reference TRBV28 and TRBJ2-1): DVKVTQSSRYLVKRTGEKVFLECVQDMDHENMFWYRQDPGLGLRLIYFSYDVKMKEKGDIPEGYSVSREKKERFSLILESASTNQTSMYLCASSLWSYGQEQFFGPGTRLTVL.

A few counts support this clone. The chain couples TRBV11-1 to TRBJ2-2; 9 bases fit TRBD1. The CDR3 length is 16 residues. Trimming removed 2 bases from V and 4 bases from J; junction bases left unmatched: 5. Germline CDR1 SGHAT, CDR2 FQDESV (reference sequence). The CDR3 DNA follows: TGTGCCAGCAGCTTAATTGGGACAGGGATCACCGGGGAGCTGTTTTTT. It yields the protein CASSLIGTGITGELFF.

This clone has more than one count but fewer than ten. This chain joins TRBV6-1 and TRBJ2-1; TRBD1 might be the D (6 bases). V shed 5 bases and J shed 7 bases, with 12 bases lying between them. Germline V gene lookup returns CDR1 MNHNS and CDR2 SASEGT. The CDR3 has 13 amino acids. CDR3 loop: CASSLRGENEQFF. CDR3 in DNA: TGTGCCAGCAGTCTCAGGGGCGAGAATGAGCAGTTCTTC.

The chain carries TRBV10-3 and TRBJ2-5; 12 bases fit TRBD2. With 6 bases clipped from V and 5 bases from J, the junction kept 7 bases outside the gene matches. CDR1 and CDR2 from the germline V gene are ENHRY and SYGVKD. The CDR3 is 15 amino acids. As DNA, the CDR3 is TGTGCCATCAGGTCTAGCGGGGGGGAGTGGGAGACCCAGTACTTC. It codes for CAIRSSGGEWETQYF.

The gene calls are TRBV9 and TRBJ2-1, with D possibly matching TRBD2 (6 bases). V lost 0 bases and J lost 3, with 10 bases in between. CDR1 and CDR2 from the germline V gene are SGDLS and YYNGEE. The CDR3 is made up of 15 amino acids. The CDR3 sequence: CASSVAGVVYNEQFF. Written as DNA, the CDR3 is TGTGCCAGCAGCGTAGCGGGAGTGGTCTACAATGAGCAGTTCTTC.

The chain couples TRBV5-1 to TRBJ2-3; 12 positions agree with TRBD2. The CDR3 sequence is 14 residues long. Trimming cost V 5 bases and J 6 bases; bases outside gene matches: 4. CDR1 is SGHRS, CDR2 YFSETQ, per germline. The CDR3 is CASSPTSGRDTQYF. For the CDR3, the DNA is TGCGCCAGCAGTCCAACTAGCGGGAGGGATACGCAGTATTTT.

This chain links TRBV18 with TRBJ2-1; tentative D call: TRBD2 (5 bases). Trimming cost V 2 bases and J 3 bases, with 14 bases left between them. Germline CDR1 and CDR2: KGHSH and LQKENI. The CDR3 spans 16 residues. The CDR3 DNA follows: TGTGCCAGCTCACCAGGGAGACAAATTCACTACAATGAGCAGTTCTTC. Residues: CASSPGRQIHYNEQFF.